These 8 T cell receptor beta chains share one sample of origin, sequenced in a study of T cell responses to AZD1222 COVID-19 vaccine. Measured with immunoSEQ multiplex PCR; TCRdb has only the in-frame clones, and not every one. In the table there are 130,000 to 150,000 clones, 82% of which are singletons. Material: peripheral blood, obtained on day 0 of MenACWY control vaccination. The receptors originated from an adult in good health.

This clone was picked up a small number of times. This chain links TRBV7-2 with TRBJ2-1; 7 positions agree with TRBD1. Germline-derived CDR1 and CDR2 are SGHTA and FQGNSA. CDR3 length: 16 residues. With 5 bases clipped from V and 4 bases from J, the junction kept 11 bases outside the gene matches. The CDR3 is CASSKVGTEIYNEQFF. The CDR3 DNA reads as TGTGCCAGCAGCAAGGTGGGGACAGAAATTTACAATGAGCAGTTCTTC.

For this clone: At one of its ends the junction is not consistent with the germline gene, which may arise from a read error. The rearrangement joins TRBV6-1 to TRBJ1-5; no clear D. The CDR3 covers 14 residues. CDR1 and CDR2 (germline): MNHNS, SASEGT. The CDR3: CASREGRGNQPQHF. For the CDR3, the DNA is TGTGCCAGCAGGGAAGGACGGGGCAATCAGCCCCAGCATTTT.

The chain uses TRBV4-1 and TRBJ2-3; 11 bases are a match to TRBD2. The germline V gene has CDR1 MGHRA and CDR2 YSYEKL. Unmatched junction bases numbered 5, after V lost 4 bases and J lost 5 bases. CDR3 length equals 15 residues. In DNA, the CDR3 is TGCGCCAGCAGCCGACTAGCGGGGCTTCAAGATACGCAGTATTTT. Protein: CASSRLAGLQDTQYF.

The V call is TRBV28, the J call TRBJ1-5; D call uncertain. The V and J ends lost 3 bases and 2 bases respectively, with 8 bases between them. The CDR3 is 14 amino acids. CDR1 and CDR2 from the germline V gene are MDHEN and SYDVKM. CDR3 loop: CASSFQHGNQPQHF. The CDR3 bases are TGTGCCAGCAGTTTCCAACACGGCAATCAGCCCCAGCATTTT.

The chain carries TRBV7-2 and TRBJ1-3, with a weak D call TRBD1 (5 bases). The ends were cut back, 0 bases at V and 0 bases at J, with 9 bases in the middle. Germline loops: CDR1 SGHTA, CDR2 FQGNSA. The length of the CDR3 is 16 residues. CDR3 residues: CASSLAGAHSGNTIYF. The CDR3 coding sequence is TGTGCCAGCAGCTTAGCAGGGGCCCACTCTGGAAACACCATATATTTT.

The V gene is TRBV4-2, the J gene TRBJ2-3; D is unresolved. With 1 base removed from V and 7 bases from J, the gap between germline ends came to 9 bases. Germline V gene data show CDR1 as LGHNA and CDR2 as YNFKEQ. CDR3 length: 13 residues. CDR3 nucleotides: TGTGCCAGCAGCCAAGTGGCTACCAATACGCAGTATTTT. This encodes CASSQVATNTQYF.

The chain is built from TRBV9 and TRBJ1-6; no clear D gene. The V end lost 0 bases, the J end lost 5 bases, and 6 bases lay between the germline ends. The CDR3 is made up of 14 amino acids. Germline V gene sequence: CDR1 SGDLS, CDR2 YYNGEE. CDR3: CASSVAGNNSPLHF. CDR3 DNA: TGTGCCAGCAGCGTAGCCGGGAATAATTCACCCCTCCACTTT.

The chain joins TRBV5-6 to TRBJ1-4; 10 nucleotides agree with TRBD1. The CDR3 covers 15 residues. With 4 bases clipped from V and 8 bases from J, the junction kept 8 bases outside the gene matches. Germline CDR1 is SGHDT and CDR2 is YYEEEE. CDR3 in amino acids: CASSPTGQGLEKLFF. CDR3 nucleotide sequence: TGTGCCAGCAGCCCGACGGGACAGGGGTTGGAAAAACTGTTTTTT. Together with reference TRBV5-6 and TRBJ1-4, the CDR3 gives the full variable domain: DAGVTQSPTHLIKTRGQQVTLRCSPKSGHDTVSWYQQALGQGPQFIFQYYEEEERQRGNFPDRFSGHQFPNYSSELNVNALLLGDSALYLCASSPTGQGLEKLFFGSGTQLSVL.